The following is a T cell receptor beta chain sequence with its context. The data are from a study of shared clonotypes between healthy human individuals. Naive CD8 cells comprised CD45RO-negative, CCR7-positively selected cells, excluding terminally differentiated effector memory CD45RA+ cells. The germline CDR1 and CDR2 sequences are LGHNA and YSLEER. V lost 3 bases, J lost 1 base, and 1 base stayed unmatched. This CDR3 has 14 residues. Here immunoSEQ multiplex PCR was the method, and the copy in TCRdb shows in-frame clones only, minus some. The sample contains 750,000 to 1,000,000 clones, more than 85% of which appear only once.

Sequencing input: naive CD8+ T cells sorted from blood. The chain joins TRBV4-3 to TRBJ1-1; 8 bases line up with TRBD1. The receptor was derived from a man younger than 45 in good health. CDR3 region: CASSQDRENTEAFF. In nucleotides, the CDR3 is TGCGCCAGCAGCCAGGACAGGGAGAACACTGAAGCTTTCTTT.